One and the same sample provided the 2 T cell receptor beta chains below, sequenced in a study of cytomegalovirus exposure and HLA in healthy donors (dated by TCRdb to about 2017). Receptor libraries were prepared by the immunoSEQ multiplex PCR assay. For the multiplex PCR, a mixture combining 60 forward primers for TCR Vbeta segments and 13 reverse primers for TCR Jbeta segments was used. Sourced from immuneACCESS, this table was stored by TCRdb with only in-frame sequences that have V and J called. A share of the clones is absent; for the studies checked, an unresolved V gene accounts for under half, and the remainder has no known explanation. This sample gives about 140,000 clones in total; roughly 85% of them show up just once. Clones ranked in the top ten supply about 1.8% of the sample. The sample comprised PBMCs. All receptors come from a woman in her 30s in good health and CMV-seronegative.

V and J are TRBV28 and TRBJ1-4; 7 nucleotides align to TRBD1. Looked up from germline, CDR1 is MDHEN and CDR2 is SYDVKM. CDR3 size: 16 residues. The junction had 7 bases not matched to a gene; V was cut back by 1 base and J by 5 bases. In nucleotides, the CDR3 is TGTGCCAGCAGTTTATATTGGGGCAGGGGGAATGAAAAACTGTTTTTT. Translation gives CASSLYWGRGNEKLFF.

The rearrangement links TRBV11-2 to TRBJ2-7; D uncertain. Germline CDR1 is SGHAT and CDR2 is FQNNGV. This CDR3 comprises 11 residues. V was cut by 5 bases and J by 4 bases, with 6 bases left in between. CDR3 nucleotides: TGTGCCAGCAGCGCCGGGTACGAGCAGTACTTC. Protein: CASSAGYEQYF. Complete variable domain (other parts from reference TRBV11-2 and TRBJ2-7): EAGVAQSPRYKIIEKRQSVAFWCNPISGHATLYWYQQILGQGPKLLIQFQNNGVVDDSQLPKDRFSAERLKGVDSTLKIQPAKLEDSAVYLCASSAGYEQYFGPGTRLTVT.